This paragraph reports one T cell receptor (beta chain). The sample is drawn from a study of blood T cell repertoires in COVID-19. As for the study in general: Acute-phase and convalescent COVID-19 samples originated in the United States, Italy and Spain.

With 7 bases removed from V and 1 base from J, the gap between germline ends came to 14 bases. Germline assignment: CDR1 MNHEY and CDR2 SVGAGI. The CDR3 consists of 14 residues. Some clones are missing from TCRdb's copy, which holds only in-frame ones; the method was immunoSEQ multiplex PCR. The sample shows 200,000 to 250,000 clones, approximately 80% of them seen only once. The sequence was obtained from a man over 45 with active or convalescent COVID-19. This rearrangement joins TRBV6-5 to TRBJ2-7; maybe TRBD2 (5 bases). Material for sequencing was peripheral blood. The DNA for the CDR3 is TGTGCCAGCACTCTGAGGGCCACTTCCTACGAGCAGTACGTC. Its translation: CASTLRATSYEQYV.